This TCR beta chain appears in the sequencing data of a study of identical twins. From the 5' RACE reads, TCRdb called clonotypes with MiXCR, one entry per CDR3 protein. The sample holds under 900,000 distinct CDR3 sequences, about 12% seen once. Germline CDR1 reads SGHDT; CDR2 reads YYEEEE. The CDR3 runs 13 residues. V dropped 1 base and J dropped 4 bases, with 5 bases sitting between them. In addition, the sample was reused for a study of yellow fever vaccine responses in identical twins.

The sample was PBMCs. The source of this sequence is a woman in her late teens or twenties in good health. The chain has TRBV5-6 and TRBJ2-2; D unclear. In DNA form, the CDR3 reads TGTGCCAGCAGCTTGAGACTCACCGGGGAGCTGTTTTTT. Encoded protein: CASSLRLTGELFF.